These 12 T cell receptor beta chains came from one sample sequenced in a study of blood T cells in healthy people across ages. For the second PCR, which ran for roughly 7 to 11 cycles, a sample-barcoded 5' primer and a J-beta primer mix were used. MiXCR was run by TCRdb on the 5' RACE reads, yielding one entry per CDR3 protein. The sample has 500,000 to 550,000 distinct CDR3 sequences, approximately 25% seen once; the top ten hold approximately 10%. The data were also submitted as part of a second study, on T cells of mothers and their children.

The sequenced sample was blood. The receptors stem from a boy aged 10-17 years in good health.

This clonotype was detected many times. V and J are TRBV7-2 and TRBJ2-1; 11 bases match TRBD1. Germline V gene data show CDR1 as SGHTA and CDR2 as FQGNSA. This CDR3 spans 18 amino acids. With V trimmed by 2 bases and J by 3 bases, 9 bases remained unmatched. The DNA for the CDR3 is TGTGCCAGCAGCTTACAAGTGGGGGGACAGGGGGGCTACAATGAGCAGTTCTTC. Residues: CASSLQVGGQGGYNEQFF.

The chain has TRBV5-1 and TRBJ1-2; possibly TRBD1 for D (5 bases). Germline CDR1 is SGHRS and CDR2 is YFSETQ. The CDR3 consists of 15 residues. V dropped 4 bases and J dropped 2 bases, with 15 bases sitting between them. The CDR3 here is CASSPGPTGNYGYTF. The CDR3 DNA is TGCGCCAGCAGCCCGGGACCAACCGGGAACTATGGCTACACCTTC.

This clonotype has only a few counts. The germline gene is not matched at one end of the junction; a read error may be the cause. J is TRBJ2-7 and V is TRBV12-3 or TRBV12-4, with D possibly being TRBD1 (5 bases). CDR3 length equals 15 residues. CDR3 sequence reads: CASSSGLDNPYGQYF. In DNA form, the CDR3 reads TGTGCCAGCAGTTCAGGCCTGGACAACCCATACGGGCAGTACTTC.

This clonotype was seen a handful of times. The chain uses TRBV6-6 and TRBJ1-2; D is unclear. CDR1 MNHNY and CDR2 SVGAGI come from the germline V gene (reference sequence). The germline V and J ends were trimmed by 0 bases and 3 bases, with 5 bases remaining between them. The CDR3 totals 13 residues. CDR3 bases: TGTGCCAGCAGTTACTCAAGGTACTATGGCTACACCTTC. This sequence encodes CASSYSRYYGYTF.

The V and J genes are TRBV14 and TRBJ1-4, with a weak D call TRBD1 (5 bases). Germline-derived CDR1 and CDR2 are SGHDN and FVKESK. The ends were cut back, 1 base at V and 6 bases at J, with 15 bases in the middle. The CDR3 totals 16 residues. This CDR3 reads CASSQGIGGGDEKLFF. The CDR3 nucleotides read TGTGCCAGCAGCCAAGGAATCGGGGGTGGCGATGAAAAACTGTTTTTT.

The chain is built from TRBV7-2 and TRBJ2-5; 11 positions agree with TRBD1. The CDR3 consists of 14 residues. Trimming removed 6 bases from V and 5 bases from J; junction bases left unmatched: 5. Germline loops: CDR1 SGHTA, CDR2 FQGNSA. CDR3 coding DNA: TGTGCCAGCAGTCGGGACAGGGGGATCGAGACCCAGTACTTC. Translation: CASSRDRGIETQYF.

This clonotype occurred many times. The genes are TRBV3-1 and TRBJ2-5; unclear D gene. The CDR3 sequence is 10 residues long. The ends were cut back, 7 bases at V and 5 bases at J, with 5 bases in the middle. Germline V gene lookup returns CDR1 LGHDT and CDR2 YNNKEL (reference sequence). The CDR3 DNA follows: TGTGCCAGCAAGCAGGAGACCCAGTACTTC. Protein product: CASKQETQYF.

This clonotype was detected a few times. CDR3 amino acids: CASSLYSVEDEQYF. The DNA for the CDR3 is TGCGCCAGCAGCTTGTATTCTGTTGAAGACGAGCAGTACTTC. The chain recombines TRBV5-1 with TRBJ2-7; D gene ambiguous. The CDR3 totals 14 residues. The V and J ends lost 1 base and 5 bases respectively, with 13 bases between them. Per the germline V gene, CDR1 is SGHRS and CDR2 is YFSETQ. Full variable domain (outside the CDR3, taken from reference TRBV5-1 and TRBJ2-7): KAGVTQTPRYLIKTRGQQVTLSCSPISGHRSVSWYQQTPGQGLQFLFEYFSETQRNKGNFPGRFSGRQFSNSRSEMNVSTLELGDSALYLCASSLYSVEDEQYFGPGTRLTVT.

The J gene is TRBJ2-6, the V gene TRBV10-3; 12 bases agree with TRBD2. Looked up from germline, CDR1 is ENHRY and CDR2 is SYGVKD. The CDR3 spans 20 residues. V was pared by 5 bases and J by 1 base, with 12 bases of the junction left unmatched. As DNA, the CDR3 is TGTGCCATCAGTTTCCGCCCGCCCGGACTAGCGGGGTCTGGGGCCAACGTCCTGACTTTC. It encodes CAISFRPPGLAGSGANVLTF.

This clonotype was observed a handful of times. This chain uses TRBV12-3 or TRBV12-4 with TRBJ2-2; D possibly uses TRBD1 or TRBD2 (5 bases each). There are 14 residues in the CDR3. The V gene lost 4 bases and the J gene lost 5 bases, with 11 bases spanning the gap. The CDR3 reads CASSWDGRTGELFF. CDR3 DNA sequence: TGTGCCAGCAGTTGGGACGGCAGGACCGGGGAGCTGTTTTTT.

This chain links TRBV20-1 with TRBJ2-1, with TRBD2 matching 10 bases. V lost 6 bases and J lost 0; bases outside the gene matches: 11. Germline CDR1 DFQATT, CDR2 SNEGSKA (reference sequence). The CDR3 covers 17 residues. The DNA for the CDR3 is TGCAGTGCCATCAGGATAGCGGGAGGTAGCTCCTACAATGAGCAGTTCTTC. Its protein product is CSAIRIAGGSSYNEQFF.

This clonotype was observed a handful of times. V and J are TRBV7-3 and TRBJ2-7; 9 nucleotides match TRBD1. The junction had 8 bases not matched to a gene; V was cut back by 6 bases and J by 2 bases. CDR3 size: 15 residues. The germline CDR1 and CDR2 sequences are SGHTA and FQGTGA. The CDR3 region is CASSIQGANAYEQYF. The CDR3 region has the DNA TGTGCCAGCAGTATACAGGGGGCAAACGCCTACGAGCAGTACTTC.